Presented here are 30 T cell receptor beta chains from one specimen sequenced in a study of identical twins. TCRdb recomputed calls from the 5' RACE reads with MiXCR, one row per CDR3 protein. Of about 430,000 distinct CDR3 sequences detected, roughly 20% appear once; the ten largest clones hold about 12%. The sequenced material came from naive T cells sorted from blood. The receptors derive from a man aged 50 to 59 in good health.

This clonotype has a handful of counts. This sequence joins TRBV12-3 or TRBV12-4 and TRBJ2-7; 8 positions match TRBD1. The CDR3 loop spans 14 amino acids. With V trimmed by 5 bases and J by 5 bases, 8 bases remained unmatched. The CDR3 loop reads CASSVMRTGNEQYF. DNA of the CDR3: TGTGCCAGCAGTGTAATGCGGACAGGGAACGAGCAGTACTTC.

The V and J genes are TRBV24-1 and TRBJ2-1; D is unclear. Germline assignment: CDR1 KGHDR and CDR2 SFDVKD. The V end was cut by 2 bases, the J end by 10 bases, with 14 bases between. The CDR3 runs 14 residues. Written as DNA, the CDR3 is TGTGCCACCAGTGATTGGGCCCGCCCTGAGGAGCAGTTCTTC. Translating gives CATSDWARPEEQFF.

The sample holds a few counts of this clonotype. The V gene is TRBV10-3, the J gene TRBJ2-3; TRBD2 agrees at 8 bases. The CDR3 runs 17 residues. Germline-derived CDR1 and CDR2 are ENHRY and SYGVKD. After removal of 5 bases from V and 1 base from J, the junction contained 11 bases not matched to a gene. Written as DNA, the CDR3 is TGTGCCATCAGTAAACTCCGCGGGGGGCCGGGCACAGATACGCAGTATTTT. This translates into CAISKLRGGPGTDTQYF.

This clonotype was picked up a small number of times. The chain uses TRBV20-1 and TRBJ1-4, with a possible D match to TRBD1 (5 bases). CDR3 size: 14 residues. V lost 0 bases and J lost 8, with 13 bases in between. Germline V gene sequence: CDR1 DFQATT, CDR2 SNEGSKA (reference sequence). The CDR3 reads CSAREAGRKEKLFF. The CDR3 DNA is TGCAGTGCTAGAGAGGCAGGGAGGAAGGAAAAACTGTTTTTT.

The table lists this clonotype with many counts. V usage is TRBV27 and J usage is TRBJ2-1; D not resolved. The V gene's germline CDR1 is MNHEY and CDR2 SMNVEV (reference sequence). The V end lost 3 bases, the J end lost 1 base, and 13 bases lay between the germline ends. The CDR3 length is 16 residues. The DNA for the CDR3 is TGTGCCAGCAGTTTGTTGGTTGGAAGGTCCTACAATGAGCAGTTCTTC. Its protein is CASSLLVGRSYNEQFF.

Ten or more counts support this clonotype. This chain uses TRBV6-5 with TRBJ1-1, with TRBD1 matching 8 bases. Looked up from germline, CDR1 is MNHEY and CDR2 is SVGAGI. The CDR3 covers 15 residues. After removal of 5 bases from V and 4 bases from J, the junction contained 9 bases not matched to a gene. CDR3 sequence reads: CASSTWTGLSTEAFF. The CDR3, as DNA: TGTGCCAGCAGTACTTGGACAGGGCTTAGCACTGAAGCTTTCTTT.

V usage is TRBV20-1 and J usage is TRBJ2-3; D might be TRBD2 (6 bases). The CDR3 sequence is 15 residues long. Looked up from germline, CDR1 is DFQATT and CDR2 is SNEGSKA (reference sequence). V dropped 0 bases and J dropped 2 bases, with 12 bases sitting between them. CDR3 nucleotides: TGCAGTGCTAGAGATTCGGGAGAGTTCACAGATACGCAGTATTTT. It yields the protein CSARDSGEFTDTQYF.

This clonotype was detected many times. V gene TRBV10-3 combines with J gene TRBJ2-6, with 7 bases matching TRBD2. In germline, CDR1 is ENHRY, CDR2 SYGVKD. With 3 bases clipped from V and 0 bases from J, the junction kept 5 bases outside the gene matches. This CDR3 region has 17 residues. The CDR3 DNA is TGTGCCATCAGTGATGGCGGGGGTATCTCTGGGGCCAACGTCCTGACTTTC. The encoded protein is CAISDGGGISGANVLTF.

The V gene is TRBV7-9, the J gene TRBJ2-7, with D maybe TRBD2 (7 bases). The CDR3 runs 13 residues. Germline V gene data show CDR1 as SEHNR and CDR2 as FQNEAQ (reference sequence). V was trimmed by 4 bases and J by 6 bases, leaving 13 bases between them. CDR3 amino acids: CASSSTGRGEQYF. The CDR3 bases are TGTGCCAGCAGCTCAACAGGGAGGGGCGAGCAGTACTTC.

This clonotype was seen at least ten times. The chain carries TRBV20-1 and TRBJ2-5; no definite D call. In germline, CDR1 is DFQATT, CDR2 SNEGSKA (reference sequence). V was cut by 2 bases and J by 5 bases, with 9 bases left in between. The CDR3 is made up of 12 amino acids. CDR3 amino acids: CSARPLKETQYF. The CDR3 DNA reads as TGCAGTGCTAGACCCCTTAAGGAGACCCAGTACTTC.

The gene calls are TRBV3-1 and TRBJ2-1; weak D call: TRBD2 (6 bases). The CDR3 sequence is 13 residues long. V lost 4 bases and J lost 6, with 10 bases in between. Germline V gene data show CDR1 as LGHDT and CDR2 as YNNKEL (reference sequence). The CDR3 DNA is TGTGCCAGCAGCCCCCACGGGGGCAATGAGCAGTTCTTC. Translating gives CASSPHGGNEQFF.

This clonotype appeared many times. This chain connects TRBV5-1 to TRBJ2-7, with 7 nucleotides matching TRBD1. The CDR3 covers 15 residues. Germline V gene lookup returns CDR1 SGHRS and CDR2 YFSETQ. Unmatched junction bases numbered 9, after V lost 0 bases and J lost 6 bases. The CDR3 DNA reads TGCGCCAGCAGCTTGGCAGGGGGACAGCGGTTCGAGCAGTACTTC. It specifies CASSLAGGQRFEQYF.

This clonotype was observed at least ten times. The chain couples TRBV5-1 to TRBJ2-1; D remains ambiguous. Germline loops: CDR1 SGHRS, CDR2 YFSETQ. The CDR3 has 15 amino acids. The germline V and J ends were trimmed by 0 bases and 8 bases, with 15 bases remaining between them. The chain's CDR3 is CASSLDGIQSDEQFF. CDR3 bases: TGCGCCAGCAGCTTGGATGGGATTCAATCGGATGAGCAGTTCTTC.

The J gene is TRBJ2-5, the V gene TRBV6-5, with 11 bases matching TRBD1. This CDR3 has 15 residues. Germline CDR1 MNHEY, CDR2 SVGAGI. V dropped 0 bases and J dropped 5; count of bases not matched to a gene: 2. The CDR3 DNA reads TGTGCCAGCAGTTACTCCGGGACAGGGGGGGAGACCCAGTACTTC. Amino acids: CASSYSGTGGETQYF.

The table lists this clonotype with many counts. The V gene is TRBV5-1, the J gene TRBJ2-7; TRBD1 matches 10 bases. CDR1 and CDR2 (germline): SGHRS, YFSETQ. V lost 3 bases, J lost 5 bases, and 5 bases stayed unmatched. The CDR3 runs 14 residues. CDR3 region: CASSWLDRGHEQYF. CDR3 in DNA: TGCGCCAGCAGCTGGCTTGACAGGGGGCACGAGCAGTACTTC.

This clonotype was seen more than once but under ten times. The V and J genes are TRBV6-2 or TRBV6-3 and TRBJ1-1; D might be TRBD1 (6 bases). The V end was cut by 6 bases, the J end by 8 bases, with 16 bases between. Germline CDR1 MNHEY, CDR2 SVGEGT. There are 13 residues in the CDR3. In DNA form, the CDR3 reads TGTGCCAGCAGGGGGGACACTCTTTGGGAAGCTTTCTTT. Amino acids: CASRGDTLWEAFF.

This clonotype was seen repeatedly, ten times or more. V usage is TRBV5-1 and J usage is TRBJ2-3; 9 bases are a match to TRBD1. V lost 4 bases and J lost 6; bases outside the gene matches: 9. The germline gives CDR1 SGHRS, CDR2 YFSETQ. This CDR3 spans 15 amino acids. The CDR3 nucleotides read TGCGCCAGCAGCGCGGGACAGGGTGCGGGGGATACGCAGTATTTT. This encodes CASSAGQGAGDTQYF.

This clonotype was observed a few times. This chain joins TRBV5-5 and TRBJ1-2; 11 positions agree with TRBD1. The CDR3 is made up of 15 amino acids. V shed 4 bases, J shed 4 bases, and the junction held 6 bases outside the gene matches. The germline V gene encodes CDR1 SGHKS and CDR2 YYEKEE (reference sequence). The CDR3 nucleotides are TGTGCCAGCAGCCCCCGGGGACAGGGGGTCTATGGCTACACCTTC. Its protein product is CASSPRGQGVYGYTF.

The rearrangement links TRBV28 to TRBJ2-7; TRBD2 aligns across 7 bases. The CDR3 extends over 16 amino acids. The germline gives CDR1 MDHEN, CDR2 SYDVKM. With V trimmed by 2 bases and J by 2 bases, 9 bases remained unmatched. The CDR3 loop reads CASSLSPGLNTYEQYF. The CDR3 DNA reads TGTGCCAGCAGTTTAAGTCCGGGACTAAACACCTACGAGCAGTACTTC.

This chain connects TRBV2 to TRBJ2-3; a weak D match, TRBD2 (6 bases). CDR1 and CDR2 from the germline V gene are SNHLY and FYNNEI. The CDR3 has 16 residues. V was trimmed by 7 bases and J by 0 bases, leaving 17 bases between them. The CDR3 region is CASTHYGRSSTDTQYF. The CDR3 DNA is TGTGCCAGCACCCACTACGGGAGATCTAGCACAGATACGCAGTATTTT.

The V gene is TRBV7-9, the J gene TRBJ1-2, with D tentatively TRBD1 (6 bases). The CDR3 sequence is 13 residues long. Germline CDR1 and CDR2: SEHNR and FQNEAQ (reference sequence). Between the trimmed V and J ends, which lost 5 bases and 8 bases, there was a span of 15 bases. In DNA form, the CDR3 reads TGTGCCAGCAGCGATGTGGGGGCTTGGGGCTACACCTTC. Amino acid sequence: CASSDVGAWGYTF.

This chain links TRBV6-1 with TRBJ2-1; 10 bases are shared with TRBD1. V dropped 8 bases and J dropped 6; count of bases not matched to a gene: 10. This CDR3 is 15 amino acids long. The germline V gene has CDR1 MNHNS and CDR2 SASEGT. The DNA for the CDR3 is TGTGCCAGCTCCTTGCTGGGACAGGGGTTCAATGAGCAGTTCTTC. Translation: CASSLLGQGFNEQFF.

The V and J genes are TRBV20-1 and TRBJ2-3; possibly TRBD1 for D (5 bases). There are 14 residues in the CDR3. Germline CDR1 reads DFQATT; CDR2 reads SNEGSKA (reference sequence). V lost 2 bases and J 7 bases, leaving 16 bases between the germline ends. The CDR3 DNA reads as TGCAGTGCTAGAATGACAGTGGGTCGCAATACGCAGTATTTT. Translated: CSARMTVGRNTQYF.

This chain joins TRBV6-2 or TRBV6-3 and TRBJ2-3, with TRBD2 as a possible D gene (7 bases). CDR3 length equals 17 residues. The germline V gene has CDR1 MNHEY and CDR2 SVGEGT. V lost 6 bases to trimming and J lost 4 bases, with 23 bases between them. This chain's CDR3 is CASRGRERARGSDTQYF. CDR3 coding DNA: TGTGCCAGCAGGGGGAGGGAGAGGGCCAGGGGATCAGATACGCAGTATTTT.

The genes are TRBV7-9 and TRBJ2-1, with 8 bases lining up with TRBD1. The CDR3 covers 15 residues. Germline assignment: CDR1 SEHNR and CDR2 FQNEAQ (reference sequence). Germline trimming cut 2 bases from V and 4 bases from J; bases unmatched to any gene: 4. CDR3 sequence (DNA): TGTGCCAGCAGCTTAAACAGGGGGGTTTACAATGAGCAGTTCTTC. Translation gives CASSLNRGVYNEQFF.

Written as DNA, the CDR3 is TGCGCCAGCAGCTTGGGTGCTAGGACTAGCGGGAGTCCTCCGGGGTCCTACGAGCAGTACTTC. It yields the protein CASSLGARTSGSPPGSYEQYF. The chain has TRBV5-1 and TRBJ2-7, with 13 bases identical to TRBD2. CDR1 is SGHRS, CDR2 YFSETQ, per germline. The CDR3 covers 21 residues. Losses at the gene ends were 0 bases for V and 1 base for J; bases not matched to a gene: 16.

This chain uses TRBV10-3 with TRBJ1-6; D perhaps matches TRBD1 (5 bases). The V end lost 6 bases, the J end lost 7 bases, and 16 bases lay between the germline ends. The length of the CDR3 is 15 residues. CDR1 is ENHRY, CDR2 SYGVKD, per germline. CDR3 DNA sequence: TGTGCCATCAGGGCAGGGACTGGAGGAAATTCACCCCTCCACTTT. This sequence encodes CAIRAGTGGNSPLHF.

This clonotype has a handful of counts. This rearrangement joins TRBV4-3 to TRBJ2-1; D remains ambiguous. The CDR3 has 17 residues. Germline V gives CDR1 LGHNA, CDR2 YSLEER. V was pared by 1 base and J by 6 bases, with 19 bases between. CDR3 DNA: TGCGCCAGCAGCCAAGGAAACTGGGCAGTATCGACCAATGAGCAGTTCTTC. Its protein is CASSQGNWAVSTNEQFF.

This clonotype was recorded many times. The genes are TRBV4-3 and TRBJ1-2; D not resolved. Trimming took off 2 bases at V and 3 bases at J, with 7 bases between the two ends. There are 13 residues in the CDR3. Germline V lookup: CDR1 LGHNA, CDR2 YSLEER. CDR3 residues: CASSQTDYYGYTF. The CDR3 DNA sequence: TGCGCCAGCAGCCAAACAGATTACTATGGCTACACCTTC.

In regard to this clonotype: An end of the junction does not agree with germline; a read error may underlie this. V is TRBV5-1 and J is TRBJ2-7; 7 nucleotides agree with TRBD1. Germline V gene sequence: CDR1 SGHRS, CDR2 YFSETQ. The CDR3 runs 15 residues. The DNA for the CDR3 is TGCGCCAGCAGCTTGGTAGGGGGCGCATCCTACGAGCAGTCCTTC. Translation: CASSLVGGASYEQSF. The full variable domain, in which reference TRBV5-1 and TRBJ2-7 provide the parts outside the CDR3, is KAGVTQTPRYLIKTRGQQVTLSCSPISGHRSVSWYQQTPGQGLQFLFEYFSETQRNKGNFPGRFSGRQFSNSRSEMNVSTLELGDSALYLCASSLVGGASYEQSFGPGTRLTVT.